The T cell receptor (beta chain) described here comes from a study of blood T cell repertoires in COVID-19. Data came from immunoSEQ multiplex PCR; TCRdb stores just in-frame clones and leaves some out. The sample shows 430,000 or so clones, 85% to 90% of them seen only once. The origin of this receptor is a man aged 18 to 35 with COVID-19, enrolled during active disease. What was sequenced was peripheral blood.

The chain's CDR3 is CASSQGTVLTYEQYF. Written as DNA, the CDR3 is TGTGCCAGCAGCCAAGGGACAGTACTAACCTACGAGCAGTACTTC. This chain links TRBV14 with TRBJ2-7, with TRBD1 as a possible D gene (6 bases). V was shortened by 1 base and J by 2 bases, with 12 bases between the two germline ends. Germline CDR1 is SGHDN and CDR2 is FVKESK. CDR3 length equals 15 residues.